Below are 20 T cell receptor beta chains sequenced from a single sample in a study of PD-L1 blockade in urothelial cancer. Generated by immunoSEQ multiplex PCR, the TCRdb table keeps only in-frame clones and is missing some. The table has fewer than 25,000 clones, around 85% seen once. Sequenced material: PBMCs, taken around atezolizumab (anti-PD-L1) treatment. These receptors all stem from a man aged 45 to 65 with urothelial cancer.

Turning to this clone: Within the sample, other DNA sequences also encode this same CDR3. The chain combines TRBV5-6 with TRBJ2-7; 13 nucleotides match TRBD2. The CDR3 contains 13 residues. The germline gives CDR1 SGHDT, CDR2 YYEEEE. V was pared by 4 bases and J by 7 bases, with 2 bases of the junction left unmatched. This CDR3 reads CASSLGLAGEQYF. The CDR3, as DNA: TGTGCCAGCAGCCTGGGACTAGCGGGGGAGCAGTACTTC.

The J gene is TRBJ2-7, the V gene TRBV7-8; TRBD1 aligns across 8 bases. CDR1 and CDR2 from the germline V gene are SGHVS and FQNEAQ. The CDR3 contains 15 residues. V trimming: 4 bases; J trimming: 4 bases; junction bases outside the gene matches: 9. The CDR3 sequence: CASSSQGATRYEQYF. Written as DNA, the CDR3 is TGTGCCAGCAGCTCCCAGGGGGCGACGCGTTACGAGCAGTACTTC.

This clone was seen a handful of times. The chain links TRBV18 to TRBJ1-5, with 12 bases matching TRBD1. The J segment lost 3 bases and the V segment lost 5 bases, leaving 8 bases of the junction unmatched. This CDR3 contains 17 residues. Germline values: CDR1 KGHSH, CDR2 LQKENI. The CDR3 sequence: CASSEAGTGGFNQPQHF. In DNA, the CDR3 is TGTGCCAGCTCAGAAGCCGGGACAGGGGGCTTCAATCAGCCCCAGCATTTT.

The rearrangement links TRBV6-6 to TRBJ1-1; perhaps TRBD1 as D (6 bases). Germline CDR1 MNHNY, CDR2 SVGAGI (reference sequence). The CDR3 sequence is 15 residues long. V gave up 0 bases and J gave up 8 bases, with 16 bases separating them. The CDR3 DNA sequence: TGTGCCAGCAGTTACTCTAGGGGGACACAACTAGAAGCTTTCTTT. This encodes CASSYSRGTQLEAFF.

The V and J genes are TRBV5-5 and TRBJ1-1; 10 nucleotides agree with TRBD1. The CDR3 extends over 15 amino acids. Germline-derived CDR1 and CDR2 are SGHKS and YYEKEE (reference sequence). V shed 3 bases, J shed 3 bases, and the junction held 5 bases outside the gene matches. The CDR3: CASSYRQGADTEAFF. The CDR3 bases are TGTGCCAGCAGCTATAGACAGGGGGCGGACACTGAAGCTTTCTTT.

V gene TRBV18 combines with J gene TRBJ2-3; 10 nucleotides line up with TRBD1. Per the germline V gene, CDR1 is KGHSH and CDR2 is LQKENI. V lost 0 bases, J lost 3 bases, and 6 bases stayed unmatched. The CDR3 length is 17 residues. CDR3 nucleotide sequence: TGTGCCAGCTCACCACCGAGCCGGACAGGGGGAACAGATACGCAGTATTTT. The encoded protein is CASSPPSRTGGTDTQYF.

The chain combines TRBV30 with TRBJ2-1; 8 bases are shared with TRBD1. This CDR3 is built from 14 residues. From germline, CDR1 is GTSNPN and CDR2 SVGIG (reference sequence). V lost 5 bases, J lost 3 bases, and 6 bases stayed unmatched. The CDR3 protein is CAWEGQVLYNEQFF. Written as DNA, the CDR3 is TGTGCCTGGGAGGGACAGGTTCTCTACAATGAGCAGTTCTTC.

Remarks on this clone: The junction departs from germline at one end; a sequencing error may be responsible. The CDR3 is CASSDELLDF. CDR3 nucleotide sequence: TGTGCCAGCAGTGATGAGTTGTTGGACTTC. This chain uses TRBV6-1 with TRBJ2-5; no definite D call. Per germline, CDR1 MNHNS and CDR2 SASEGT. There are 10 residues in the CDR3.

The rearrangement links TRBV6-5 to TRBJ1-4, with D maybe TRBD1 (6 bases). The CDR3 is made up of 16 amino acids. V was shortened by 2 bases and J by 5 bases, with 15 bases between the two germline ends. Germline V gives CDR1 MNHEY, CDR2 SVGAGI. CDR3 DNA sequence: TGTGCCAGCAGTTACACTCCCAGGGGCTGGAATGAAAAACTGTTTTTT. Translated: CASSYTPRGWNEKLFF.

The genes are TRBV29-1 and TRBJ2-3, with 8 bases matching TRBD2. The V gene's germline CDR1 is SQVTM and CDR2 ANQGSEA. This CDR3 has 13 amino acids. The V and J ends lost 4 bases and 5 bases, in that order; junction bases with no gene match: 5. The CDR3 is CSVVVAGQDTQYF. Written as DNA, the CDR3 is TGCAGCGTTGTCGTAGCGGGACAAGATACGCAGTATTTT.

The V and J genes are TRBV9 and TRBJ2-5, with unresolved D. V lost 0 bases to trimming and J lost 2 bases, with 8 bases between them. The CDR3 contains 14 residues. Germline loops: CDR1 SGDLS, CDR2 YYNGEE. CDR3: CASSVGGSQETQYF. CDR3 bases: TGTGCCAGCAGCGTAGGAGGCAGTCAAGAGACCCAGTACTTC.

The V gene is TRBV5-1, the J gene TRBJ2-7; 10 bases are a match to TRBD1. This CDR3 region has 17 residues. Germline V lookup: CDR1 SGHRS, CDR2 YFSETQ. V shed 3 bases, J shed 2 bases, and the junction held 11 bases outside the gene matches. CDR3 loop: CASSWGGDRGVTYEQYF. The DNA of the CDR3 is TGCGCCAGCAGCTGGGGGGGGGACAGGGGAGTTACCTACGAGCAGTACTTC.

This chain links TRBV6-5 with TRBJ1-2; 9 bases are shared with TRBD1. Germline V CDR1 and CDR2: MNHEY, SVGAGI. The CDR3 covers 14 residues. With V trimmed by 5 bases and J by 3 bases, 4 bases remained unmatched. CDR3 loop: CASSQRDRDYGYTF. CDR3 coding DNA: TGTGCCAGCAGTCAACGGGACAGGGACTATGGCTACACCTTC.

V usage is TRBV2 and J usage is TRBJ2-6; 7 nucleotides line up with TRBD1. Germline CDR1 is SNHLY and CDR2 is FYNNEI. With 6 bases clipped from V and 2 bases from J, the junction kept 10 bases outside the gene matches. The CDR3 consists of 17 residues. The CDR3 loop is CASSRRQGGAGANVLTF. The CDR3 nucleotides are TGTGCCAGCAGCCGTCGACAGGGTGGCGCTGGGGCCAACGTCCTGACTTTC.

The chain couples TRBV27 to TRBJ2-3, with 7 bases identical to TRBD1. The V segment lost 6 bases and the J segment 0 bases; nucleotides outside the gene matches: 9. This CDR3 is built from 16 residues. Per germline, CDR1 MNHEY and CDR2 SMNVEV (reference sequence). DNA of the CDR3: TGTGCCAGCAGCTCCGGGACAGACCCTAGCACAGATACGCAGTATTTT. This translates into CASSSGTDPSTDTQYF.

V usage is TRBV2 and J usage is TRBJ2-7; 7 bases are shared with TRBD2. Germline V gene data show CDR1 as SNHLY and CDR2 as FYNNEI. The CDR3 consists of 14 residues. The junction had 6 bases not matched to a gene; V was cut back by 6 bases and J by 1 base. As DNA, the CDR3 is TGTGCCAGCAGCGAGGGGAGGGCGTCCTACGAGCAGTACTTC. This codes for CASSEGRASYEQYF.

This chain uses TRBV4-3 with TRBJ2-3; D possibly corresponds to TRBD2 (7 bases). Per the germline V gene, CDR1 is LGHNA and CDR2 is YSLEER. The CDR3 is 15 residues long. V lost 2 bases to trimming and J lost 7 bases, with 16 bases between them. CDR3 DNA sequence: TGCGCCAGCAGCCAATTCGTGGGAGGGGGATATACGCAGTATTTT. It specifies CASSQFVGGGYTQYF.

Here the CDR3 DNA reads TGTGCCAGCAGTTCCCACGGGGGAGGGGGGAGTTCACCCCTCCACTTT. Translating it yields CASSSHGGGGSSPLHF. The rearrangement uses TRBV27 and TRBJ1-6; TRBD1 might be the D (6 bases). Germline CDR1 MNHEY, CDR2 SMNVEV (reference sequence). CDR3 length: 16 amino acids. Trimming left V 4 bases short and J 9 bases short, with 19 bases between.

This clone was seen a single time. The chain recombines TRBV5-1 with TRBJ2-5; the D gene is possibly TRBD1 (6 bases). Trimming took off 4 bases at V and 3 bases at J, with 19 bases between the two ends. The length of the CDR3 is 16 residues. Per the germline V gene, CDR1 is SGHRS and CDR2 is YFSETQ. The CDR3 sequence: CASSTDRYGGEETQYF. In DNA, the CDR3 is TGCGCCAGCAGCACGGACAGATACGGCGGAGAAGAGACCCAGTACTTC.

This clone was counted between two and nine times. CDR3 sequence reads: CASTRVGRGGTYEQYF. The CDR3, as DNA: TGTGCCAGCACCAGGGTGGGGCGAGGGGGTACCTACGAGCAGTACTTC. V usage is TRBV28 and J usage is TRBJ2-7; D is possibly TRBD1 (6 bases). Germline values: CDR1 MDHEN, CDR2 SYDVKM. Trimming shortened V by 7 bases and J by 2 bases, and 21 bases separated the two germline ends. This CDR3 spans 16 amino acids. Full variable domain (missing parts from reference TRBV28 and TRBJ2-7): DVKVTQSSRYLVKRTGEKVFLECVQDMDHENMFWYRQDPGLGLRLIYFSYDVKMKEKGDIPEGYSVSREKKERFSLILESASTNQTSMYLCASTRVGRGGTYEQYFGPGTRLTVT.